This T cell receptor beta chain is from a study of siplizumab effects on memory and regulatory T cells. General observations from the study: Naive T cells appeared more varied than memory cells and looked like key alloresponse contributors. Versus around 25% in controls, the mappable alloreactive CD4+ clones averaged approximately 64% Treg-derived with siplizumab. Proof of suppressive function in proliferating Tregs from siplizumab cultures was not established.

Comments on this clone: Its antigen is not identified.

Method: immunoSEQ multiplex PCR; TCRdb's copy keeps in-frame clones and lacks some. The data contain 100,000 or so clones, around 93% of them singletons. The CDR3 has 14 residues. Looked up from germline, CDR1 is MNHEY and CDR2 is SVGAGI. The ends lost 6 bases at V and 3 bases at J; junction bases unmatched: 8. The source material was non-Treg CD4+ T cells sorted from blood. This receptor was obtained from a human donor in good health. The rearrangement links TRBV6-5 to TRBJ2-7, with TRBD1 matching over 7 bases. CDR3 in amino acids: CASRTGEIGYEQYF. CDR3 nucleotide sequence: TGTGCCAGCAGAACAGGGGAGATTGGCTACGAGCAGTACTTC.